The next 2 T cell receptor beta chains were all read from a single sample in a study of regulatory T cells in long-lasting Graves disease. Time point of the sample: persistent/refractory GD, antithyroid drugs over 5 years with positive TRAb. PBMC-derived RNA was used for the TCR library. Construction of TCR beta libraries relied on iRepertoire HTBI primers and on Arm-PCR targeting CDR3 regions. TCRdb passed the multiplex PCR reads through MiXCR, listing each CDR3 protein once. The data hold over 350,000 distinct CDR3 sequences, with roughly 20% observed a single time. Sequences were derived from peripheral blood mononuclear cells (PBMCs), sampled when the disease was refractory, from a patient treated with antithyroid drugs. The source is a female donor with Graves disease.

This clonotype was counted ten times or more. V is TRBV7-6 and J is TRBJ2-2; no clear D gene. The CDR3 consists of 14 residues. From germline, CDR1 is SGHVS and CDR2 FNYEAQ. Deletions cut 1 base from V and 2 bases from J, with 5 bases between. The CDR3 protein is CASSLEDNTGELFF. CDR3 nucleotide sequence: TGTGCCAGCAGCTTAGAGGACAACACCGGGGAGCTGTTTTTT.

This clonotype was picked up many times. The chain links TRBV28 to TRBJ2-7; 10 nucleotides align to TRBD1. The CDR3 runs to 16 residues. J gave up 2 bases and V 7 bases, and 11 bases lay outside the gene matches. Germline V CDR1 and CDR2: MDHEN, SYDVKM. The CDR3: CASIPPADRGTYEQYF. The DNA of the CDR3 is TGTGCCAGCATACCCCCCGCGGACAGGGGGACCTACGAGCAGTACTTC.